The 5 T cell receptor beta chains below come from one sample, sequenced in a study of blood T cell repertoires in COVID-19. Assay: immunoSEQ multiplex PCR; the TCRdb copy retains only in-frame clones and omits some. The data contain under 200,000 clones, around 89% of them singletons. Sequencing was done on a sample of peripheral blood. The origin of the receptors is a man aged 55 to 70 with acute or convalescent COVID-19.

This clone was seen ten or more times. The V gene is TRBV19, the J gene TRBJ2-5; perhaps TRBD1 as D (5 bases). This CDR3 has 13 amino acids. Germline CDR1 and CDR2: LNHDA and SQIVND (reference sequence). The V end was cut by 9 bases, the J end by 0 bases, with 11 bases between. The CDR3 DNA reads TGTGCCAGCTGTGACAGCAACCAAGAGACCCAGTACTTC. It encodes CASCDSNQETQYF. Full variable domain (remainder filled in from reference TRBV19 and TRBJ2-5): DGGITQSPKYLFRKEGQNVTLSCEQNLNHDAMYWYRQDPGQGLRLIYYSQIVNDFQKGDIAEGYSVSREKKESFPLTVTSAQKNPTAFYLCASCDSNQETQYFGPGTRLLVL.

The chain combines TRBV30 with TRBJ1-4; 11 bases are a match to TRBD1. The CDR3 has 18 residues. Unmatched junction bases numbered 8, after V lost 1 base and J lost 1 base. Germline lookup yields CDR1 GTSNPN and CDR2 SVGIG (reference sequence). The CDR3 here is CAWSGGTGGVGTNEKLFF. The CDR3, as DNA: TGTGCCTGGAGTGGAGGGACAGGGGGGGTAGGAACTAATGAAAAACTGTTTTTT. The whole variable domain, filled in from reference TRBV30 and TRBJ1-4, reads SQTIHQWPATLVQPVGSPLSLECTVEGTSNPNLYWYRQAAGRGLQLLFYSVGIGQISSEVPQNLSASRPQDRQFILSSKKLLLSDSGFYLCAWSGGTGGVGTNEKLFFGSGTQLSVL.

This chain connects TRBV3-1 (or the pseudogene TRBV3-2) to TRBJ1-2; D is possibly TRBD1 (5 bases). Deletions cut 0 bases from V and 6 bases from J, with 14 bases between. The germline gives CDR1 LGHDT, CDR2 YNNKEL (reference sequence). This CDR3 has 15 residues. Here the CDR3 reads CASSQDMPGYNGYTF. The CDR3 region has the DNA TGTGCCAGCAGCCAAGATATGCCAGGGTATAATGGCTACACCTTC.

The CDR3 here is CASSQERDSPLHF. In nucleotides, the CDR3 is TGTGCCAGCAGCCAAGAAAGAGATTCACCCCTCCACTTT. The chain joins TRBV3-1 (or the pseudogene TRBV3-2) to TRBJ1-6; no clear D gene. Germline CDR1 and CDR2: LGHDT and YNNKEL (reference sequence). Trimming stripped 0 bases from V and 8 bases from J, with 5 bases between. CDR3 length equals 13 residues.

The chain recombines TRBV27 with TRBJ1-6; TRBD1 agrees at 8 bases. This CDR3 has 14 residues. V trimming: 2 bases; J trimming: 11 bases; junction bases outside the gene matches: 5. Germline V lookup: CDR1 MNHEY, CDR2 SMNVEV (reference sequence). The DNA for the CDR3 is TGTGCCAGCAGTTTAAGGACAGGGCGCACACCCCTCCACTTT. This encodes CASSLRTGRTPLHF.